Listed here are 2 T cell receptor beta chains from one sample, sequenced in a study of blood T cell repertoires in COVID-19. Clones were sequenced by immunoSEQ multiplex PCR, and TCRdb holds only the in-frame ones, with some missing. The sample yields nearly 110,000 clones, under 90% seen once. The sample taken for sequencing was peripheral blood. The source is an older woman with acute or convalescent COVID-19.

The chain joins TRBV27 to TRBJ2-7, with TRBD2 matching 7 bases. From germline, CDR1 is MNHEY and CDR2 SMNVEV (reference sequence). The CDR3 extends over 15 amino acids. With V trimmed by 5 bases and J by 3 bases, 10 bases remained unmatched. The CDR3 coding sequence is TGTGCCAGCAGTCTCGAGGCAGCGGGGAACTACGAGCAGTACTTC. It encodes CASSLEAAGNYEQYF.

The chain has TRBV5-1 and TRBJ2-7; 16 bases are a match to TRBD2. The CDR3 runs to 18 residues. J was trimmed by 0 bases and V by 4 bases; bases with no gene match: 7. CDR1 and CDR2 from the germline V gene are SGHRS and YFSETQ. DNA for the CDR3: TGCGCCAGCAGCCGGGGACTAGCGGGAGGGCCCCTCTCCTACGAGCAGTACTTC. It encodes CASSRGLAGGPLSYEQYF.